This T cell receptor beta chain was profiled in a study of beta chain features in type 1 diabetes. Study-wide context: Investigators examined 85 million to 110 million sorted cells across all samples. Whole-study results and caveats: Shortening that was moderate but significant affected the TCRB CDR3s of Type 1 diabetes patients in all four CD4+ subsets. PCR might favor shorter templates, but any such skew would affect patients and controls equally.

The sequenced template was cDNA made from the entire isolated RNA. Measured with immunoSEQ multiplex PCR; TCRdb has only the in-frame clones, and not every one. The table includes fewer than 300,000 clones, about a fifth detected once. This CDR3 is 14 amino acids long. The V gene lost 0 bases and the J gene lost 3 bases, with 9 bases spanning the gap. Per the germline V gene, CDR1 is SGHTA and CDR2 is FQGNSA. In regard to this clone: Its antigen is still unknown.

The V call is TRBV7-2, the J call TRBJ2-7; D remains unclear. Sequencing was carried out using naive CD4+ T cells from blood. This receptor was taken from a woman between 35 and 50 years old with type 1 diabetes. CDR3 loop: CASSLAQDSYEQYF. In DNA form, the CDR3 reads TGTGCCAGCAGCTTAGCGCAGGATAGCTACGAGCAGTACTTC.